These 29 T cell receptor beta chains were sequenced from one sample in a study of PD-1 blockade in classical Hodgkin lymphoma. The method was immunoSEQ multiplex PCR; TCRdb's version includes in-frame clones alone and lacks a portion of them. Of 100,000 to 130,000 clones in the sample, roughly nine tenths were seen once. All patients relapsed after autologous stem cell transplantation, and brentuximab vedotin exposure varied. Here the sequenced sample was peripheral blood mononuclear cells (PBMCs), taken before the second cycle of nivolumab. The origin of the receptors is a human donor with classical Hodgkin lymphoma.

The chain couples TRBV6-6 to TRBJ1-2; 9 bases are shared with TRBD1. This CDR3 spans 14 amino acids. CDR1 is MNHNY and CDR2 is SVGAGI in the germline V gene (reference sequence). V lost 5 bases to trimming and J lost 5 bases; unmatched junction nucleotides: 6. Written as DNA, the CDR3 is TGTGCCAGCAGTCAACAGGGGGCGCGATATGGCTACACCTTC. This encodes CASSQQGARYGYTF.

V and J are TRBV20-1 and TRBJ2-3; D remains ambiguous. This CDR3 has 10 residues. The V and J ends lost 4 bases and 8 bases respectively, with 7 bases between them. Germline assignment: CDR1 DFQATT and CDR2 SNEGSKA (reference sequence). The CDR3 loop is CSATVGTQYF. The CDR3 bases are TGCAGTGCTACTGTAGGTACGCAGTATTTT.

CDR3 nucleotide sequence: TGTGCCAGCGATGAAGCTTTCTTT. Translation: CASDEAFF. The chain has TRBV6-5 and TRBJ1-1; D call uncertain. The germline V gene encodes CDR1 MNHEY and CDR2 SVGAGI. With 8 bases removed from V and 7 bases from J, the gap between germline ends came to 2 bases. The CDR3 has 8 amino acids.

V and J are TRBV6-5 and TRBJ1-4; D ambiguous. The CDR3 covers 13 residues. The germline CDR1 and CDR2 sequences are MNHEY and SVGAGI. Trimming cost V 0 bases and J 4 bases, with 3 bases left between them. CDR3 DNA: TGTGCCAGCAGTTACTCGGGTAATGAAAAACTGTTTTTT. Protein sequence: CASSYSGNEKLFF.

This chain uses TRBV9 with TRBJ2-1, with 8 nucleotides matching TRBD2. The germline V gene has CDR1 SGDLS and CDR2 YYNGEE. The length of the CDR3 is 15 residues. V dropped 2 bases and J dropped 9; count of bases not matched to a gene: 10. CDR3 region: CASSVNSGKGPEQFF. The CDR3, as DNA: TGTGCCAGCAGCGTGAATAGCGGGAAGGGGCCTGAGCAGTTCTTC.

The chain employs TRBV27 and TRBJ1-6; D remains ambiguous. The ends were cut back, 5 bases at V and 6 bases at J, with 14 bases in the middle. The CDR3 covers 15 residues. In germline, CDR1 is MNHEY, CDR2 SMNVEV (reference sequence). Written as DNA, the CDR3 is TGTGCCAGCAGTCCCAGCTCGGGTGTTAATTCACCCCTCCACTTT. Translating gives CASSPSSGVNSPLHF.

The chain recombines TRBV7-9 with TRBJ2-5; unclear D gene. Germline lookup yields CDR1 SEHNR and CDR2 FQNEAQ (reference sequence). There are 16 residues in the CDR3. Trimming shortened V by 5 bases and J by 3 bases, and 19 bases separated the two germline ends. CDR3 DNA sequence: TGTGCCAGCAGCGAACAACTCCTAGGACGAAAAGAGACCCAGTACTTC. Its translation is CASSEQLLGRKETQYF.

The rearrangement uses TRBV27 and TRBJ1-1; D is unclear. This CDR3 spans 19 amino acids. The V gene lost 0 bases and the J gene lost 1 base, with 21 bases spanning the gap. In germline, CDR1 is MNHEY, CDR2 SMNVEV (reference sequence). As DNA, the CDR3 is TGTGCCAGCAGTTTATCGAAATACTTTATGAGGGCAGGGAACACTGAAGCTTTCTTT. It specifies CASSLSKYFMRAGNTEAFF.

This clone has just a few counts. This chain joins TRBV19 and TRBJ1-4; D not certain. Per the germline V gene, CDR1 is LNHDA and CDR2 is SQIVND (reference sequence). This CDR3 comprises 14 residues. V lost 2 bases to trimming and J lost 8 bases, with 12 bases between them. The CDR3 protein is CASSISGFGEKLFF. CDR3 nucleotides: TGTGCCAGTAGTATATCTGGGTTCGGGGAAAAACTGTTTTTT.

The V call is TRBV7-8, the J call TRBJ1-1; TRBD1 matches 7 bases. The length of the CDR3 is 14 residues. The germline V gene encodes CDR1 SGHVS and CDR2 FQNEAQ. Trimming at V came to 3 bases and at J to 11 bases, leaving 12 bases not matched to a gene. CDR3 bases: TGTGCCAGCAGCTTTGACAGGGCTCCTCGGGGGGCTTTCTTT. It specifies CASSFDRAPRGAFF.

The V gene is TRBV19, the J gene TRBJ2-4; D is possibly TRBD1 (6 bases). Germline CDR1 LNHDA, CDR2 SQIVND (reference sequence). The CDR3 loop spans 13 amino acids. The V end was cut by 5 bases, the J end by 7 bases, with 12 bases between. This CDR3 is CASSATRGNIQYF. In DNA form, the CDR3 reads TGTGCCAGTAGTGCCACGAGGGGGAACATTCAGTACTTC.

The chain joins TRBV14 to TRBJ2-1, with a weak D call TRBD1 (5 bases). Trimming stripped 0 bases from V and 2 bases from J, with 11 bases between. This CDR3 has 16 amino acids. From germline, CDR1 is SGHDN and CDR2 FVKESK. This chain's CDR3 is CASSQDRTGPYNEQFF. CDR3 bases: TGTGCCAGCAGCCAAGATCGAACAGGACCCTACAATGAGCAGTTCTTC.

V gene TRBV4-3 combines with J gene TRBJ2-1, with D possibly called TRBD1 or TRBD2 (5 bases each). This CDR3 region has 13 residues. V was pared by 5 bases and J by 1 base, with 6 bases between. Germline CDR1 is LGHNA and CDR2 is YSLEER. The CDR3 region is CASSWGSYNEQFF. The DNA of the CDR3 is TGCGCCAGCAGCTGGGGGTCCTACAATGAGCAGTTCTTC.

The chain joins TRBV2 to TRBJ2-3; 10 positions agree with TRBD2. The CDR3 totals 16 residues. V shed 7 bases, J shed 0 bases, and the junction held 7 bases outside the gene matches. Germline CDR1 is SNHLY and CDR2 is FYNNEI. The CDR3 sequence is CASNTPSGGSTDTQYF. CDR3 sequence (DNA): TGTGCCAGCAATACCCCTAGCGGGGGTAGCACAGATACGCAGTATTTT.

V usage is TRBV19 and J usage is TRBJ2-1, with D unresolved. In germline, CDR1 is LNHDA, CDR2 SQIVND (reference sequence). The CDR3 consists of 15 residues. Trimming left V 5 bases short and J 5 bases short, with 16 bases between. The CDR3 reads CASSPTSYSNNEQFF. In DNA form, the CDR3 reads TGTGCCAGTAGTCCCACCTCTTATTCGAACAATGAGCAGTTCTTC.

The chain is built from TRBV12-5 and TRBJ1-1; D is undetermined. V was cut by 1 base and J by 7 bases, with 13 bases left in between. The CDR3 consists of 14 residues. Germline loops: CDR1 LGHNT, CDR2 FRNRAP. The CDR3 DNA follows: TGTGCTAGTGGTTTGGATGGAGGGTCAAGTGAAGCTTTCTTT. Translated: CASGLDGGSSEAFF.

This sequence joins TRBV4-2 and TRBJ1-5; D is possibly TRBD1 (6 bases). Trimming shortened V by 2 bases and J by 4 bases, and 9 bases separated the two germline ends. The germline gives CDR1 LGHNA, CDR2 YNFKEQ. The CDR3 length is 14 residues. This chain's CDR3 is CASSQRGGNQPQHF. CDR3 nucleotide sequence: TGTGCCAGCAGCCAAAGAGGGGGAAATCAGCCCCAGCATTTT.

The chain has TRBV7-2 and TRBJ2-7; D might be TRBD1 or TRBD2, each matching 5 bases. The CDR3 has 16 residues. Trimming removed 4 bases at V and 3 bases at J, with 19 bases between. Germline lookup yields CDR1 SGHTA and CDR2 FQGNSA. CDR3 region: CASSSLGLTGRYEQYF. The CDR3 nucleotides read TGTGCCAGCAGCTCGCTTGGTTTAACGGGACGCTACGAGCAGTACTTC.

The chain joins TRBV19 to TRBJ1-5; TRBD1 agrees at 8 bases. Per germline, CDR1 LNHDA and CDR2 SQIVND (reference sequence). Trimming took 5 bases from V and 6 from J; bases not matched to a gene: 9. This CDR3 region has 15 residues. DNA for the CDR3: TGTGCCAGTAGTGATACAGGGGGTGTCGGTCAGCCCCAGCATTTT. Protein sequence: CASSDTGGVGQPQHF.

This chain connects TRBV5-4 to TRBJ2-2; D not certain. The CDR3 is 12 amino acids. The V gene's germline CDR1 is SGHNT and CDR2 YYREEE (reference sequence). Between the trimmed V and J ends, which lost 2 bases and 5 bases, there was a span of 4 bases. The CDR3 is CASSLHTGELFF. CDR3 sequence (DNA): TGTGCCAGCAGCTTACATACCGGGGAGCTGTTTTTT.

The rearrangement joins TRBV6-1 to TRBJ2-7; D may be TRBD2 (6 bases). Deletions cut 6 bases from V and 3 bases from J, with 15 bases between. CDR1 is MNHNS, CDR2 SASEGT, per germline. The CDR3 sequence is 14 residues long. The CDR3 DNA reads as TGTGCCAGCAGCTCACGCGGGGACTTCTACGAGCAGTACTTC. Protein product: CASSSRGDFYEQYF.

For this clone: The junction departs from germline at one end; a sequencing error may be responsible. This chain connects TRBV5-4 to TRBJ1-2, with D perhaps matching TRBD1 (6 bases). The CDR3 runs to 17 residues. Germline assignment: CDR1 SGHNT and CDR2 YYREEE (reference sequence). The CDR3 reads CASALGGGADGNYSYTF. The DNA for the CDR3 is TGTGCCAGCGCACTGGGGGGCGGGGCTGATGGAAACTATAGCTACACCTTC.

This chain uses TRBV25-1 with TRBJ1-4; no reliable D call. CDR1 and CDR2 (germline): MGHDK, SYGVNS. This CDR3 region has 15 residues. V was shortened by 6 bases and J by 7 bases, with 18 bases between the two germline ends. Written as DNA, the CDR3 is TGTGCCAGCAGCCGGGAGTGGCATTTGTCTGAAAAACTGTTTTTT. Residues: CASSREWHLSEKLFF.

The rearrangement joins TRBV12-5 to TRBJ2-5; D gene uncertain. The CDR3 consists of 14 residues. Germline-derived CDR1 and CDR2 are LGHNT and FRNRAP. The V end lost 0 bases, the J end lost 2 bases, and 7 bases lay between the germline ends. Here the CDR3 reads CASGLVGLQETQYF. DNA of the CDR3: TGTGCTAGTGGTTTGGTAGGGCTGCAAGAGACCCAGTACTTC.

The chain joins TRBV30 to TRBJ2-5, with 7 bases that match TRBD1. CDR1 is GTSNPN, CDR2 SVGIG, per germline (reference sequence). V was pared by 5 bases and J by 9 bases, with 12 bases of the junction left unmatched. CDR3 size: 13 residues. The chain's CDR3 is CAWASQGKGPQYF. In DNA form, the CDR3 reads TGTGCCTGGGCTTCACAGGGGAAGGGGCCCCAGTACTTC.

The V gene is TRBV7-6, the J gene TRBJ2-3; D is undetermined. Looked up from germline, CDR1 is SGHVS and CDR2 is FNYEAQ. The CDR3 sequence is 13 residues long. With 1 base removed from V and 1 base from J, the gap between germline ends came to 3 bases. CDR3 sequence: CASSLGGTDTQYF. In DNA, the CDR3 is TGTGCCAGCAGCTTAGGGGGCACAGATACGCAGTATTTT.

V is TRBV28 and J is TRBJ2-7; maybe TRBD1 (6 bases). V was shortened by 5 bases and J by 7 bases, with 18 bases between the two germline ends. This CDR3 spans 14 amino acids. Germline V lookup: CDR1 MDHEN, CDR2 SYDVKM. The CDR3 DNA follows: TGTGCCAGCAGTCCACTTGTCAGGGGTGGAGAGCAGTACTTC. Translated: CASSPLVRGGEQYF. Looking up the rest from reference TRBV28 and TRBJ2-7 gives the full variable domain: DVKVTQSSRYLVKRTGEKVFLECVQDMDHENMFWYRQDPGLGLRLIYFSYDVKMKEKGDIPEGYSVSREKKERFSLILESASTNQTSMYLCASSPLVRGGEQYFGPGTRLTVT.

The genes are TRBV19 and TRBJ1-2; D not resolved. Per the germline V gene, CDR1 is LNHDA and CDR2 is SQIVND (reference sequence). There are 14 residues in the CDR3. Trimming removed 3 bases from V and 2 bases from J, with 10 bases in between. The CDR3 reads CASSMPGWNYGYTF. The CDR3 region has the DNA TGTGCCAGTAGTATGCCTGGGTGGAACTATGGCTACACCTTC.

This rearrangement joins TRBV5-1 to TRBJ1-1, with D possibly matching TRBD1 (5 bases). The CDR3 length is 15 residues. Germline-derived CDR1 and CDR2 are SGHRS and YFSETQ. V gave up 4 bases and J gave up 4 bases, with 17 bases separating them. The CDR3 spells CASSAGTSELTEAFF. The CDR3 DNA reads as TGCGCCAGCAGCGCCGGGACCTCCGAGCTCACTGAAGCTTTCTTT. Full variable domain (missing parts from reference TRBV5-1 and TRBJ1-1): KAGVTQTPRYLIKTRGQQVTLSCSPISGHRSVSWYQQTPGQGLQFLFEYFSETQRNKGNFPGRFSGRQFSNSRSEMNVSTLELGDSALYLCASSAGTSELTEAFFGQGTRLTVV.